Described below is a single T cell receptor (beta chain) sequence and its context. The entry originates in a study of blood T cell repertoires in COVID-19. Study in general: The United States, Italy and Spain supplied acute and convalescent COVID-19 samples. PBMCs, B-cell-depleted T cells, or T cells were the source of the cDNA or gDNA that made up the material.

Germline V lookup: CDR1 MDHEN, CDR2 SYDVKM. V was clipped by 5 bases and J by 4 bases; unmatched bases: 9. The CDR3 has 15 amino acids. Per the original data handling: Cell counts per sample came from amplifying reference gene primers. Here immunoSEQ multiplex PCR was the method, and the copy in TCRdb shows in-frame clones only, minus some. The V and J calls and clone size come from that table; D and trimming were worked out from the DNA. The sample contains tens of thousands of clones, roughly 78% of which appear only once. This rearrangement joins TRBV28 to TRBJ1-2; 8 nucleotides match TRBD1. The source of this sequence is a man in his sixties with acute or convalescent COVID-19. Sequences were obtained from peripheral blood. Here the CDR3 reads CASSPQGAGSYGYTF. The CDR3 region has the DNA TGTGCCAGCAGTCCCCAGGGGGCTGGTAGCTATGGCTACACCTTC.